This TCR beta chain was captured in a study of PD-1 blockade in mismatch repair-deficient tumors. Overall study findings and caveats: Tumor-resident clones, often undetectable pretreatment in blood, expanded then contracted after pembrolizumab.

Concerning this clone: Its antigen is unknown.

Sequencing used immunoSEQ multiplex PCR; TCRdb keeps in-frame clones, though not all of them. The repertoire includes fewer than 100,000 clones, about 84% of them detected once, and 2.5% to 3% sits in the top ten. PCR or immunohistochemistry showed mismatch repair deficiency in every enrolled patient. The trim removed 7 bases at V and 0 bases at J, leaving 12 bases unmatched. This CDR3 spans 17 amino acids. Per germline, CDR1 SEHNR and CDR2 FQNEAQ (reference sequence). The clonotype was recovered from an adult with mismatch repair-deficient cancer. The chain couples TRBV7-9 to TRBJ2-7; 10 bases align to TRBD1. Sequenced material: peripheral blood, taken 12 weeks after starting pembrolizumab. Written as DNA, the CDR3 is TGTGCCAGCACCCCATATACGGGGGACAGGGGCTCCTACGAGCAGTACTTC. Translating it yields CASTPYTGDRGSYEQYF.